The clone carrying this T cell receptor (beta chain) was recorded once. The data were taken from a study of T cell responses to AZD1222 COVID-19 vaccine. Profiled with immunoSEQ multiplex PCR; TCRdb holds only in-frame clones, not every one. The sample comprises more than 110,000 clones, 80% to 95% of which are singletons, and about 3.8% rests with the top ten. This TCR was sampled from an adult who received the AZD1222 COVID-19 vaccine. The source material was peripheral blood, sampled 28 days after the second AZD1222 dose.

The CDR3 DNA sequence: TGCGCCAGCAAAGAGAGTTCAGGGGGGGCTGAAAAACTGTTTTTT. It encodes CASKESSGGAEKLFF. The chain carries TRBV5-1 and TRBJ1-4; 7 bases align to TRBD1. V shed 6 bases, J shed 7 bases, and the junction held 12 bases outside the gene matches. Germline CDR1 is SGHRS and CDR2 is YFSETQ. This CDR3 contains 15 residues.